The 5 T cell receptor beta chains given below trace back to one sample, sequenced in a study of TIL therapy for anti-PD-1-resistant metastatic lung cancer. The libraries were made with immunoSEQ v3. Generated by immunoSEQ multiplex PCR, the TCRdb table keeps only in-frame clones and is missing some. The sample holds about 50,000 clones, less than 75% seen once. This sample's time point: pre-treatment sample, taken before nivolumab and TIL therapy. Tumor tissue came from excised metastases, mostly pleural nodules or supraclavicular lymph nodes. The specimen comprised tumor tissue, sampled at baseline. These receptors were collected from a person aged 25 to 79 with non-small cell lung cancer.

The chain is built from TRBV21-1 and TRBJ2-7; the table's D call TRBD1 went unverified against the DNA. TRBV21-1 is listed as a pseudogene. CDR3 length: 16 amino acids. The chain's CDR3 is CASSRGRDICSYEQYF. The CDR3 bases are TGTGCCAGCAGCAGAGGCCGGGACATATGCTCCTACGAGCAGTACTTC.

The genes are TRBV30 and TRBJ2-7; D is perhaps TRBD1 or TRBD2 (5 bases each). V gave up 0 bases and J gave up 3 bases, with 15 bases separating them. The CDR3 runs 15 residues. CDR1 is GTSNPN and CDR2 is SVGIG in the germline V gene (reference sequence). Here the CDR3 reads CAWSVRGRTIYEQYF. Here the CDR3 DNA reads TGTGCCTGGAGTGTACGGGGCAGGACAATCTACGAGCAGTACTTC.

J is TRBJ2-7 and V is TRBV7-9; D not resolved. The CDR3 extends over 13 amino acids. Trimming stripped 2 bases from V and 6 bases from J, with 11 bases between. Germline CDR1 is SEHNR and CDR2 is FQNEAQ (reference sequence). The CDR3 loop reads CASSLTTSREQYF. The CDR3 DNA follows: TGTGCCAGCAGCTTAACGACCTCCCGCGAGCAGTACTTC. Variable domain in full (rest from reference TRBV7-9 and TRBJ2-7): DTGVSQNPRHKITKRGQNVTFRCDPISEHNRLYWYRQTLGQGPEFLTYFQNEAQLEKSRLLSDRFSAERPKGSFSTLEIQRTEQGDSAMYLCASSLTTSREQYFGPGTRLTVT.

The rearrangement joins TRBV12-2 to TRBJ2-3; the table assigns TRBD1, which was not confirmed against the DNA. TRBV12-2 represents a pseudogene. This CDR3 spans 18 amino acids. CDR3 nucleotides: TGTGCAAGTCGCTCCCGACTCCCCGACAGGAATAGCACAGATACGCAGTATTTT. This gives the protein CASRSRLPDRNSTDTQYF.

V usage is TRBV5-1 and J usage is TRBJ2-7, with 7 bases aligning to TRBD1. CDR3 length: 14 residues. Germline V gives CDR1 SGHRS, CDR2 YFSETQ. Losses at the gene ends were 5 bases for V and 1 base for J; bases not matched to a gene: 6. CDR3 coding DNA: TGCGCCAGCAGGTTTGAGACAGGGTCCTACGAGCAGTACTTC. Translating gives CASRFETGSYEQYF.